The clone carrying this T cell receptor (beta chain) was recorded many times. As yet, its antigen is unknown. This record belongs to a study of early stage breast cancer tumors. The repertoire was sequenced with immunoSEQ multiplex PCR; TCRdb's copy has only in-frame clones and lacks some. The table has some 25,000 clones, about two thirds seen once. Study-wide results and limits: Tumors had roughly 2.5-fold higher T cell density and higher clonality than adjacent normal breast tissue.

V shed 5 bases, J shed 0 bases, and the junction held 5 bases outside the gene matches. The CDR3 sequence is 15 residues long. CDR1 and CDR2 (germline): SGHDT, YYEEEE. The sample was breast tumor tissue. This rearrangement joins TRBV5-6 to TRBJ1-5; 7 bases map to TRBD1. The receptor was derived from a person in their sixties or seventies with breast cancer. The CDR3 is CASRRRGDSNQPQHF. The CDR3 region has the DNA TGTGCCAGCAGACGCAGGGGGGATAGCAATCAGCCCCAGCATTTT.